This section outlines one TCR beta chain sequence together with its context. Germline V CDR1 and CDR2: MNHEY, SVGAGI. The CDR3 covers 14 residues. The V and J ends lost 7 bases and 1 base respectively, with 14 bases between them. These data are taken from a study of technical replicates of blood from a handful of donors. Assay used: immunoSEQ multiplex PCR; TCRdb lists only in-frame clones, some missing. The sample holds 78,000 or so clones, 91% seen once. The TCR originated in a human donor in good health. Some clones in this sample may be carry-over from other donors' samples. The sample consisted of T cells isolated from PBMCs. The chain combines TRBV6-5 with TRBJ2-7; the D gene is possibly TRBD1 (5 bases). The CDR3 DNA sequence: TGTGCCAGCATGAGTAGGGGATCGTCCTACGAGCAGTACTTC. Translation: CASMSRGSSYEQYF.